This T cell receptor (beta chain) was identified in a study of blood T cells in healthy people across ages. This clonotype was recorded many times. Using a J-beta primer mix together with a sample-barcoded 5' primer, a second PCR was run for about 6 to 12 cycles. TCRdb reanalysed the 5' RACE reads using MiXCR and keeps one entry per CDR3 protein. The sample lists 550,000 to 800,000 distinct CDR3 sequences; 32% were seen once. The V gene's germline CDR1 is DFQATT and CDR2 SNEGSKA (reference sequence). The CDR3 is made up of 14 amino acids. The ends lost 5 bases at V and 3 bases at J; junction bases unmatched: 9.

The sample taken for sequencing was blood. This TCR came from a woman of 80 years or more in good health. The chain has TRBV20-1 and TRBJ2-7; 8 nucleotides match TRBD2. CDR3 coding DNA: TGCAGTGCTGCCAGCGGGGGCCCTGACTACGAGCAGTACTTC. This sequence encodes CSAASGGPDYEQYF.